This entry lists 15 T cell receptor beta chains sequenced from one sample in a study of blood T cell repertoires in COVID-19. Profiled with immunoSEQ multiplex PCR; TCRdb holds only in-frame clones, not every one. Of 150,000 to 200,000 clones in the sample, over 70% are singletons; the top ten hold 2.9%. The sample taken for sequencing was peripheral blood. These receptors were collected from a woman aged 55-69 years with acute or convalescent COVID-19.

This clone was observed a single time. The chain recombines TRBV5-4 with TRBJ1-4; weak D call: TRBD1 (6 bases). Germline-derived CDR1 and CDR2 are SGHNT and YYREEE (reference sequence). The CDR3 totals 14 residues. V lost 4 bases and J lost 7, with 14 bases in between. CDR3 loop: CASSKQGGGEKLFF. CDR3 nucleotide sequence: TGTGCCAGCAGCAAACAAGGGGGTGGTGAAAAACTGTTTTTT. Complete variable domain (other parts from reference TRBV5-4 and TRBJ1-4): ETGVTQSPTHLIKTRGQQVTLRCSSQSGHNTVSWYQQALGQGPQFIFQYYREEENGRGNFPPRFSGLQFPNYSSELNVNALELDDSALYLCASSKQGGGEKLFFGSGTQLSVL.

DNA for the CDR3: TGCGCCAGCAGCTTGGTTGAAGGATCACTGAGGGAAAAACTGTTTTTT. Translation: CASSLVEGSLREKLFF. V is TRBV5-1 and J is TRBJ1-4; D remains unclear. The germline V gene encodes CDR1 SGHRS and CDR2 YFSETQ. The CDR3 extends over 16 amino acids. V shed 0 bases and J shed 8 bases, with 17 bases lying between them.

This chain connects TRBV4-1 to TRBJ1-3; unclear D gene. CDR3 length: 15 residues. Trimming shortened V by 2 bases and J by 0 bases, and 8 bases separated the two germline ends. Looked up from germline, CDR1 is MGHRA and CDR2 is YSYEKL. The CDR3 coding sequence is TGCGCCAGCAGCCAATCATTGAGCTCTGGAAACACCATATATTTT. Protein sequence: CASSQSLSSGNTIYF.

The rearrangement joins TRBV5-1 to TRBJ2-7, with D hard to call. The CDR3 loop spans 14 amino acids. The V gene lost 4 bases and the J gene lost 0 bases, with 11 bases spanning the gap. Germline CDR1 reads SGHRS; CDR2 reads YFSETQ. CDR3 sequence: CASSMDGSSYEQYF. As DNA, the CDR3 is TGCGCCAGCAGCATGGACGGTAGCTCCTACGAGCAGTACTTC. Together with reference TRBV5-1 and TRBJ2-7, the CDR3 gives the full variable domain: KAGVTQTPRYLIKTRGQQVTLSCSPISGHRSVSWYQQTPGQGLQFLFEYFSETQRNKGNFPGRFSGRQFSNSRSEMNVSTLELGDSALYLCASSMDGSSYEQYFGPGTRLTVT.

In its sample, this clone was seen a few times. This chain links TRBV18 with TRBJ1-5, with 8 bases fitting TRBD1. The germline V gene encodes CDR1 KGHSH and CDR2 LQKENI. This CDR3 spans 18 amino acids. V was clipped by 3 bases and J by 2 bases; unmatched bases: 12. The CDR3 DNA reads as TGTGCCAGCTCACCGGGGGCGGGACAGGCCGGTGGCAATCAGCCCCAGCATTTT. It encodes CASSPGAGQAGGNQPQHF.

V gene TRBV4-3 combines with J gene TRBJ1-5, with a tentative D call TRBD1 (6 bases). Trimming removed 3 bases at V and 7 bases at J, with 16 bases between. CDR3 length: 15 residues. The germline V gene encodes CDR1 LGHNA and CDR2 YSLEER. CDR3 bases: TGCGCCAGCAGCCAGGAAACAGGGAACGGACAGCCCCAGCATTTT. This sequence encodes CASSQETGNGQPQHF.

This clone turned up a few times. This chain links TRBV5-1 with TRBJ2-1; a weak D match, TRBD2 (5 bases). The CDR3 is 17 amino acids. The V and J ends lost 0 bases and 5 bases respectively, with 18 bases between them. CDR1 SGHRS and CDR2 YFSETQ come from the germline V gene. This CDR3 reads CASSLAPGGAGNNEQFF. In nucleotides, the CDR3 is TGCGCCAGCAGCTTGGCACCCGGAGGCGCAGGAAACAATGAGCAGTTCTTC.

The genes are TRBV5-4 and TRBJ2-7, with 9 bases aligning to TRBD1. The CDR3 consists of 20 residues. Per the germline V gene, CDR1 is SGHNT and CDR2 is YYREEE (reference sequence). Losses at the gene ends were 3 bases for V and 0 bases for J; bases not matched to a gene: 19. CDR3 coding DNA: TGTGCCAGCAGCTATCCAAAGGCATGGACCGGGACAGGGCACTCCTACGAGCAGTACTTC. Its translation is CASSYPKAWTGTGHSYEQYF.

CDR3 residues: CAWKGPSNLEGEKLFF. The DNA of the CDR3 is TGTGCCTGGAAAGGACCCTCAAACCTGGAGGGTGAAAAACTGTTTTTT. The gene calls are TRBV30 and TRBJ1-4; no clear D gene. V gave up 4 bases and J gave up 7 bases, with 22 bases separating them. The CDR3 contains 16 residues. The V gene's germline CDR1 is GTSNPN and CDR2 SVGIG (reference sequence). The full variable domain, with the rest looked up from reference TRBV30 and TRBJ1-4, is SQTIHQWPATLVQPVGSPLSLECTVEGTSNPNLYWYRQAAGRGLQLLFYSVGIGQISSEVPQNLSASRPQDRQFILSSKKLLLSDSGFYLCAWKGPSNLEGEKLFFGSGTQLSVL.

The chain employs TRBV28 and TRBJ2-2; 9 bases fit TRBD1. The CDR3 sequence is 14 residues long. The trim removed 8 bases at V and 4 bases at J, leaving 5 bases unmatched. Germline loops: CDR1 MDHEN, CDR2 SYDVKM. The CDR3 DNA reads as TGTGCCAGCGGCCTACAGGGGGCCACCGGGGAGCTGTTTTTT. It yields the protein CASGLQGATGELFF.

CDR3 amino acids: CASRPRQGRSPLHF. As DNA, the CDR3 is TGTGCCAGCAGGCCTAGACAGGGTCGGTCACCCCTCCACTTT. V gene TRBV7-2 combines with J gene TRBJ1-6; 7 bases are a match to TRBD1. V shed 6 bases and J 10 bases; nucleotides not matched to a gene: 9. This CDR3 spans 14 amino acids. Germline V gives CDR1 SGHTA, CDR2 FQGNSA. The full variable domain, rest sourced from reference TRBV7-2 and TRBJ1-6, is GAGVSQSPSNKVTEKGKDVELRCDPISGHTALYWYRQSLGQGLEFLIYFQGNSAPDKSGLPSDRFSAERTGGSVSTLTIQRTQQEDSAVYLCASRPRQGRSPLHFGNGTRLTVT.

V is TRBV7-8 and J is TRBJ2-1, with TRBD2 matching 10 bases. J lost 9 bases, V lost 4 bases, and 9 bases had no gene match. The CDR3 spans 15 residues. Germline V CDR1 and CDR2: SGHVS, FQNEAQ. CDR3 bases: TGTGCCAGCAGCTCCAGCGGGGGGGCCGAGGGTGAGCAGTTCTTC. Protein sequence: CASSSSGGAEGEQFF.

CDR3 sequence reads: CASSTKLAGGSYEQYF. CDR3 sequence (DNA): TGTGCCAGCTCAACCAAATTAGCGGGGGGCTCCTACGAGCAGTACTTC. This chain joins TRBV18 and TRBJ2-7; 10 positions match TRBD2. This CDR3 spans 16 amino acids. Germline CDR1 KGHSH, CDR2 LQKENI. The J segment lost 0 bases and the V segment lost 5 bases, leaving 7 bases of the junction unmatched.

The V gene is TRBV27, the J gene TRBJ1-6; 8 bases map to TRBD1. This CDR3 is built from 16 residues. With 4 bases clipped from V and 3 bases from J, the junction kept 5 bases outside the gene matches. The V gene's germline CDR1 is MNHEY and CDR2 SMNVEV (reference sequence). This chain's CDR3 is CASSSTGEGYNSPLHF. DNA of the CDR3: TGTGCCAGCAGTTCGACAGGGGAAGGCTATAATTCACCCCTCCACTTT.

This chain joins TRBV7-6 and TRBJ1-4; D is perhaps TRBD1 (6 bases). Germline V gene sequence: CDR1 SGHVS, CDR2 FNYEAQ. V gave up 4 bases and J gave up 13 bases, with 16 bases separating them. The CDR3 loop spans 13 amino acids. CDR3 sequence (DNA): TGTGCCAGCAGCTCGTCCCAAGACAGGAGACTGTTTTTT. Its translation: CASSSSQDRRLFF. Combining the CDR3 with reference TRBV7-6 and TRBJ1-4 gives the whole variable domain GAGVSQSPRYKVTKRGQDVALRCDPISGHVSLYWYRQALGQGPEFLTYFNYEAQQDKSGLPNDRFSAERPEGSISTLTIQRTEQRDSAMYRCASSSSQDRRLFFGSGTQLSVL.